This paragraph covers one TCR beta chain sequence. This may arise from a read error, as a much more abundant clone is one base away. This sample stems from a study of T cells in Graves' hyperthyroidism and ophthalmopathy. Overall study context: Blood was drawn when the patient was first diagnosed and still untreated.

The CDR3 regions of TCR beta were amplified from RNA transcripts. An initial round of RT-PCR targeting the TCR CDR3 relied on the HTBI primer set. TCRdb reanalysed the multiplex PCR reads using MiXCR and keeps one entry per CDR3 protein. Here the sample spans around 420,000 distinct CDR3 sequences, around 15% being singletons. Isolation of PBMCs was performed on around 9.7 ml fresh peripheral blood. Sequenced sample: blood. This TCR came from a woman under 30 with Graves' hyperthyroidism.

The CDR3 nucleotides read TGTGCCAGCAGTTACCGCCCAGGCTCTTCCTACGAGCAGTACTTC. Amino acid sequence: CASSYRPGSSYEQYF. The chain has TRBV6-5 and TRBJ2-7; D gene ambiguous. CDR3 size: 15 residues. V lost 2 bases, J lost 1 base, and 12 bases lay in between. Germline CDR1 and CDR2: MNHEY and SVGAGI.